A selection of T cell receptor beta chains follows, all from one sample in a study of T cell changes during pregnancy in multiple sclerosis. Method: immunoSEQ multiplex PCR; TCRdb's copy keeps in-frame clones and lacks some. The sample yields approximately 63,000 clones, 75% to 95% seen once. Material: peripheral blood, obtained in the third trimester of pregnancy. The receptors were sampled from a female donor in good health, enrolled as a control in a pregnancy study. The CDR3 runs from the conserved cysteine through the conserved F or W. D genes are given only for firm matches. Clone size, where shown, is once, few, many, or a class for clones that have expanded.

clone_size j_call v_call d_call cdr3_aa cdr3_nt
few TRBJ1-1 TRBV5-1 TRBD1 CASTPQGANTEAFF TGCGCCAGCACCCCCCAGGGGGCGAACACTGAAGCTTTCTTT
NA TRBJ2-7 TRBV29-1 TRBD2 CSVGGLGSSYEQYF TGCAGCGTTGGGGGACTAGGAAGCTCCTACGAGCAGTACTTC
NA TRBJ2-7 TRBV5-1 TRBD1 CASSYRQGSYEQYF TGCGCCAGCAGCTACCGACAGGGGTCGTACGAGCAGTACTTC
NA TRBJ2-2 TRBV15 TRBD2 CATSRYPGLNLGGELFF TGTGCCACCAGCAGATATCCGGGACTAAACCTTGGGGGGGAGCTGTTTTTT
NA TRBJ1-4 TRBV2 NA CASRSGASNEKLFF TGTGCCAGCAGAAGCGGGGCTTCTAATGAAAAACTGTTTTTT
NA TRBJ2-1 TRBV27 NA CASTASPNEQFF TGTGCCAGCACGGCTAGCCCCAATGAGCAGTTCTTC
NA TRBJ1-5 TRBV7-2 NA CASSTGTTSNQPQHF TGTGCCAGCAGCACCGGGACAACTAGCAATCAGCCCCAGCATTTT
NA TRBJ2-3 TRBV6-1 TRBD2 CASSLLAGADTQYF TGTGCCAGCAGTCTTTTAGCGGGGGCTGATACGCAGTATTTT
NA TRBJ2-7 TRBV10-3 TRBD2 CAVTSGGAYEQYF TGTGCCGTCACTAGCGGGGGGGCCTACGAGCAGTACTTC
NA TRBJ1-6 TRBV2 NA CASSWGDITNSPLHF TGTGCCAGCAGTTGGGGCGACATAACTAATTCACCCCTCCACTTT
NA TRBJ2-2 TRBV2 TRBD2 CASRGILTSGTGELFF TGTGCCAGCAGGGGGATACTGACTAGCGGAACCGGGGAGCTGTTTTTT
NA TRBJ2-3 TRBV27 TRBD2 CASSSHSGTGRDTQYF TGTGCCAGCAGTTCACACTCCGGGACCGGGAGGGATACGCAGTATTTT
NA TRBJ2-1 TRBV6-1 NA CASSGGLFF TGTGCCAGCAGTGGCGGACTGTTCTTC
NA TRBJ1-4 TRBV6-1 NA CASRRQVKLFF TGTGCCAGCAGACGACAGGTTAAACTGTTTTTT
NA TRBJ2-5 TRBV7-8 TRBD2 CASSRTRGAMPETQYF TGTGCCAGCAGTCGGACGCGGGGGGCGATGCCGGAGACCCAGTACTTC
NA TRBJ1-1 TRBV2 NA CASRLDMNTEAFF TGTGCCAGCCGATTGGACATGAACACTGAAGCTTTCTTT